This T cell receptor beta chain was found in a study of regulatory T cells in long-lasting Graves disease. Construction of the TCR beta libraries employed iRepertoire HTBI primers in conjunction with Arm-PCR of CDR3 regions. Using its own MiXCR run on the multiplex PCR reads, TCRdb lists one record per CDR3 protein. The table includes hundreds of thousands of distinct CDR3 sequences, 16% detected once. The time point here: newly diagnosed GD, antithyroid drugs for less than 3 months. Generation of the TCR library employed RNA extracted from PBMCs. Points on this clonotype: A much more abundant neighbour one base away suggests this may be a read error.

These data also formed part of another study, on T cells in Graves' hyperthyroidism and ophthalmopathy.

The source of this sequence is a man aged 35-49 years with Graves disease. The sequencing used peripheral blood mononuclear cells (PBMCs), collected at new diagnosis, from a patient treated with antithyroid drugs.

CDR3 amino acids: CSARTLAGGYNEQYF. CDR3 nucleotides: TGCAGTGCTAGGACCCTAGCGGGGGGTTACAATGAGCAGTACTTC. The chain carries TRBV20-1 and TRBJ2-7; 11 bases are a match to TRBD2. The junction had 11 bases not matched to a gene; V was cut back by 3 bases and J by 7 bases. The CDR3 totals 15 residues. Germline values: CDR1 DFQATT, CDR2 SNEGSKA (reference sequence).